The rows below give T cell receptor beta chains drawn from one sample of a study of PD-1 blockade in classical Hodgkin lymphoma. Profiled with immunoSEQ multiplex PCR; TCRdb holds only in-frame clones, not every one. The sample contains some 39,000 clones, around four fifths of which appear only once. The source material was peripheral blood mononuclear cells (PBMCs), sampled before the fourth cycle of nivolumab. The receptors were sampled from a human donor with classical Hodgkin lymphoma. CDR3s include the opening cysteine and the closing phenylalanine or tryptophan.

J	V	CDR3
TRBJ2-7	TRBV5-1	CASSVAGPADGYEQYF
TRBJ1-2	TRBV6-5	CASSYSGSYTF
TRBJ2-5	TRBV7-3	CASSLYGQETQYF
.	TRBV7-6	CASSLGTSGGYGEQYF
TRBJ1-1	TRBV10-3	CAIRQGFFPVGEAFF
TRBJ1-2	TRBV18	CASSPGQGYYGYTF
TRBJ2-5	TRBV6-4	CASIHGETQYF
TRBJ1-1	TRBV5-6	CASSFGDGNTEAFF
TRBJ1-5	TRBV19	CASSIDRQGDQPQHF
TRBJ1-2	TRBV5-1	CASSPDNTGGYTF
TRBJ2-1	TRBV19	CASSIIAYSSYNEQFF
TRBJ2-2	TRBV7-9	CASSFDPINSNTGELFF
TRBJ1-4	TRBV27	CASSTRRGGRKLFF
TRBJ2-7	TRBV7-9	CASSLKGGTALPGEQYF
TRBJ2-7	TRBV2	CASSGRVYEQYF
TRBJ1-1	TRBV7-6	CASSPGGGTEAFF
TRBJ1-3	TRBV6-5	CASSLGGQGGNTIYF
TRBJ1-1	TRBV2	CASSDSGREAFF
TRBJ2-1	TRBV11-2	CASSLDRIPGNEQFF
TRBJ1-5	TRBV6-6	CAGGQPQHF
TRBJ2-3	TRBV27	CASSPGQGADTQYF
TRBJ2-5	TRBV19	CASSIGGETQYF
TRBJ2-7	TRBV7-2	CASSPTGVYEQYF
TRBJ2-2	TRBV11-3	CASSFEGTSGTGELFF
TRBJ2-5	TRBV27	CASSLVLAGGETQYF
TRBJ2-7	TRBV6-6	CASRPGRDRGTEQYF
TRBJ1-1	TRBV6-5	CASSYGGNLNTEAFF
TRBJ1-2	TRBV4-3	CASSQGTGYGYTF
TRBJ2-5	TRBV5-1	CASSSGTVQETQYF
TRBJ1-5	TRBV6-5	CASSYRYSNQPQHF
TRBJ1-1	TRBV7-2	CASSPSSADTEAFF
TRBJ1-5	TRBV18	CASSPRQGGQPQHF
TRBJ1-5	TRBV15	CATSAAGSLRGTSNQPQHF
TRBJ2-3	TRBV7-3	CASSLRGSGPRADTQYF
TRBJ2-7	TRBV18	CASSPGQGDSYEQYF
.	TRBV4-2	CASSQGYLPRGLKAYEQYF
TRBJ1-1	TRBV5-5	CASSLEGGTEAFF
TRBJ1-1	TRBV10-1	CASSDGGGDTEAFF
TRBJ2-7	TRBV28	CASSTLDPYEQYF
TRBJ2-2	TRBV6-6	CASSPSSGELFF
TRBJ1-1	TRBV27	CASSSSEAFF
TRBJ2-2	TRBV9	CASSVGVAGELFF
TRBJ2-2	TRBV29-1	CSIYRGNSAGELFF
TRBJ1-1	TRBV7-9	CASSVYRENTEAFF
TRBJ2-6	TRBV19	CASSRTSHASGANVLTF
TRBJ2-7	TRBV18	CASSPMVRPQGGEQYF
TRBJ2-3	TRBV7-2	CASSLGVAVSTDTQYF
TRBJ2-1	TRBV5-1	CASSERTGGGEQFF
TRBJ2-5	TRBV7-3	CASSLRGQAWETQYF
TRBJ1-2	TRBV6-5	CASNPDLDYTF
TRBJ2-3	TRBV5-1	CASSSDGQTVDTQYF
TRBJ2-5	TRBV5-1	CASSLGGGPETQYF
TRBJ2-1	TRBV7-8	CASRGEWLAGYNEQFF
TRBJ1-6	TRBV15	CATSRGGRGNNSPLHF